A selection of T cell receptor beta chains follows, all from one sample in a study of human thymus T cells. Sequencing used immunoSEQ multiplex PCR; TCRdb keeps in-frame clones, though not all of them. The table shows under 150,000 clones, with just under 95% occurring only once. Material for sequencing was thymus tissue. The receptors were sampled from a boy under two years old with a congenital heart defect but otherwise immunologically healthy. Both conserved end residues are part of each CDR3. Each record gives: J gene, D gene, V gene, clone size, CDR3 protein, CDR3 DNA. The D gene is left open where the match is weak. Clone size is given for some rows only: seen once, a few or many times, or a class if the clone is expanded.

TRBJ1-1	NA	TRBV14	NA	CASSQAGWSTPQRTEAFF	TGTGCCAGCAGCCAAGCCGGATGGTCTACTCCTCAAAGGACTGAAGCTTTCTTT
TRBJ1-1	NA	TRBV30	NA	CAWRHLRFPIGMNTEAFF	TGTGCCTGGAGACATCTCCGATTCCCTATAGGGATGAACACTGAAGCTTTCTTT
TRBJ2-4	TRBD2	TRBV4-3	NA	CASSQDGGGLAGAKNIQYF	TGCGCCAGCAGCCAAGATGGCGGTGGACTAGCGGGGGCCAAAAACATTCAGTACTTC
TRBJ1-5	NA	TRBV27	NA	CASSPRVRDQPQHF	TGTGCCAGCAGCCCCAGGGTGAGGGATCAGCCCCAGCATTTT
TRBJ2-4	NA	TRBV5-1	once	CASSLHWGGNIQYF	TGCGCCAGCAGCTTGCATTGGGGTGGGAACATTCAGTACTTC
TRBJ2-7	TRBD2	TRBV6-5	NA	CASRKGLVGYEQYF	TGTGCCAGCAGGAAGGGACTAGTTGGATACGAGCAGTACTTC
TRBJ2-7	TRBD1	TRBV29-1	once	CSVRQGAGSSYEQYF	TGCAGCGTTCGACAGGGGGCTGGTAGCTCCTACGAGCAGTACTTC
TRBJ1-4	TRBD1	TRBV4-2	NA	CASSQGSGGGKLFF	TGTGCCAGCAGCCAAGGTTCAGGGGGCGGAAAACTGTTTTTT
TRBJ2-7	TRBD1	TRBV7-2	NA	CASSLWDRGREQYF	TGTGCCAGCAGCCTTTGGGACAGGGGTAGGGAGCAGTACTTC
TRBJ2-7	NA	TRBV11-2	NA	CASSLKGLSYEQYF	TGTGCCAGCAGCTTAAAGGGGCTTTCCTACGAGCAGTACTTC
TRBJ2-7	NA	TRBV28	NA	CASSLGGYEQYF	TGTGCCAGCAGTTTAGGAGGGTACGAGCAGTACTTC
TRBJ2-3	NA	TRBV5-1	NA	CASSLRGRTDTQYF	TGCGCCAGCAGCTTGCGGGGGCGCACAGATACGCAGTATTTT
TRBJ1-1	NA	TRBV28	NA	CASSRTVDPDKNTEAFF	TGTGCCAGCAGCCGAACGGTTGATCCAGACAAGAACACTGAAGCTTTCTTT
TRBJ1-1	NA	TRBV27	NA	CASGSGTEAFF	TGTGCCAGCGGCAGCGGAACTGAAGCTTTCTTT
TRBJ1-1	NA	TRBV15	NA	CATSRDSVKGPTRRDTEAFF	TGTGCCACCAGCAGAGATTCCGTGAAGGGGCCGACTCGAAGGGACACTGAAGCTTTCTTT
TRBJ1-5	TRBD1	TRBV27	NA	CASAGGDSNQPQHF	TGTGCCAGCGCAGGGGGCGATAGCAATCAGCCCCAGCATTTT
TRBJ1-1	NA	TRBV25-1	few	CASSLGVFASEAFF	TGTGCCAGCAGCCTAGGGGTTTTTGCGTCTGAAGCTTTCTTT
TRBJ1-5	NA	TRBV6-6	NA	CASSQGRRNNQPQHF	TGTGCCAGCAGTCAGGGGCGCCGAAACAATCAGCCCCAGCATTTT
TRBJ1-3	NA	TRBV19	NA	CASSIAGSLENTIYF	TGTGCCAGTAGTATAGCGGGGTCCTTGGAGAACACCATATATTTT
TRBJ1-5	NA	TRBV28	NA	CASRGRCLKPQHF	TGTGCCTCAAGGGGACGCTGTTTAAAGCCCCAGCATTTT
TRBJ2-7	TRBD2	TRBV4-3	NA	CASSQDHPSGGLNYEQYF	TGCGCCAGCAGCCAAGATCACCCCAGCGGGGGACTTAACTACGAGCAGTACTTC
TRBJ2-5	NA	TRBV7-9	NA	CASSNAETRKRETQYF	TGTGCCAGCAGCAACGCAGAGACACGGAAGAGAGAGACCCAGTACTTC
TRBJ1-6	NA	TRBV4-1	few	CASSPTRRGSPLHF	TGCGCCAGCAGCCCTACAAGGCGGGGTTCACCCCTCCACTTT
TRBJ1-6	NA	TRBV11-3	NA	CASSSSSRVGEYNSPLHF	TGTGCCAGCAGTTCCAGCTCCAGGGTTGGGGAGTATAATTCACCCCTCCACTTT
TRBJ1-2	TRBD1	TRBV7-9	NA	CASSHTGTGTGYGYTF	TGTGCCAGCAGCCATACCGGGACAGGGACGGGCTATGGCTACACCTTC
TRBJ2-1	TRBD2	TRBV6-4	NA	CASSDPRGLAGGSLNNEQFF	TGTGCCAGCAGTGACCCCCGGGGACTAGCGGGGGGCTCCTTAAACAATGAGCAGTTCTTC
TRBJ2-2	TRBD1	TRBV7-9	NA	CASSPTGGEGGELFF	TGTGCCAGCAGCCCGACAGGGGGCGAGGGCGGGGAGCTGTTTTTT
TRBJ2-3	NA	TRBV7-8	NA	CASSPGTDTQYF	TGTGCCAGCAGCCCCGGGACAGATACGCAGTATTTT
TRBJ2-3	NA	TRBV7-9	NA	CASSPHGIQATEDTQYF	TGTGCCAGCAGCCCCCATGGGATTCAAGCGACGGAAGATACGCAGTATTTT
TRBJ2-7	NA	TRBV5-1	NA	CASSSLLGHRYEQYF	TGCGCCAGCAGCTCATTACTGGGACACCGCTACGAGCAGTACTTC
TRBJ1-1	NA	TRBV4-2	NA	CASSRRRNTEAFF	TGTGCCAGCAGCCGTCGGAGGAACACTGAAGCTTTCTTT
TRBJ1-2	TRBD1	TRBV7-3	once	CASSLSGGGGCGYTF	TGTGCCAGCAGCTTATCGGGAGGAGGGGGCTGTGGCTACACCTTC
TRBJ1-1	TRBD1	TRBV5-4	NA	CAGPRQGWNTEAFF	TGTGCCGGGCCCCGACAGGGGTGGAACACTGAAGCTTTCTTT
TRBJ1-1	NA	TRBV5-6	NA	CASSLHRKNTEAFF	TGTGCCAGCAGCTTGCACAGAAAGAACACTGAAGCTTTCTTT